One sample yielded the 25 T cell receptor beta chains listed below, sequenced in a study of glioma-infiltrating T cells after dendritic cell vaccination. Profiled with immunoSEQ multiplex PCR; TCRdb holds only in-frame clones, not every one. Of 75,000 to 95,000 clones listed, roughly four fifths are singletons. This sample's time point: after dendritic cell vaccination, including at tumor progression/relapse. Source: blood, taken after dendritic cell vaccination. These receptors originate from a human donor with glioblastoma.

The chain links TRBV11-2 to TRBJ2-7, with D uncertain. CDR3 length: 14 amino acids. Trimming cost V 1 base and J 3 bases, with 10 bases left between them. CDR1 SGHAT and CDR2 FQNNGV come from the germline V gene. As DNA, the CDR3 is TGTGCCAGCAGCTTAGGAGGCAGTAACTACGAGCAGTACTTC. This encodes CASSLGGSNYEQYF.

The gene calls are TRBV6-1 and TRBJ1-1, with 8 nucleotides matching TRBD1. Germline V gene data show CDR1 as MNHNS and CDR2 as SASEGT. V lost 4 bases, J lost 3 bases, and 7 bases stayed unmatched. The CDR3 loop spans 15 amino acids. The CDR3 here is CASSGGGTGHTEAFF. Written as DNA, the CDR3 is TGTGCCAGCAGTGGTGGTGGGACAGGCCACACTGAAGCTTTCTTT.

The genes are TRBV4-1 and TRBJ2-3; TRBD2 agrees at 9 bases. The germline V gene has CDR1 MGHRA and CDR2 YSYEKL. This CDR3 contains 15 residues. The J segment lost 6 bases and the V segment lost 1 base, leaving 5 bases of the junction unmatched. The CDR3, as DNA: TGCGCCAGCAGCCAAGCCAGCGGGGGGAGGGATACGCAGTATTTT. Encoded protein: CASSQASGGRDTQYF.

The J gene is TRBJ1-3, the V gene TRBV4-2, with D tentatively TRBD1 (5 bases). The V end lost 0 bases, the J end lost 7 bases, and 16 bases lay between the germline ends. Germline V gene sequence: CDR1 LGHNA, CDR2 YNFKEQ. The length of the CDR3 is 16 residues. In nucleotides, the CDR3 is TGTGCCAGCAGCCAAGAAGTGCGCGGGGCGGGGAACACCATATATTTT. Encoded protein: CASSQEVRGAGNTIYF.

Only a few counts were recorded for this clone. The chain joins TRBV6-1 to TRBJ2-7, with 7 positions matching TRBD2. CDR3 length: 14 residues. Germline V gene sequence: CDR1 MNHNS, CDR2 SASEGT. With 1 base clipped from V and 7 bases from J, the junction kept 7 bases outside the gene matches. CDR3: CASSEVPGEGEQYV. CDR3 sequence (DNA): TGTGCCAGCAGTGAAGTTCCTGGGGAGGGGGAGCAGTACGTC.

This chain uses TRBV14 with TRBJ1-1, with 10 nucleotides matching TRBD1. CDR3 length: 14 amino acids. V lost 4 bases to trimming and J lost 5 bases; unmatched junction nucleotides: 4. CDR1 SGHDN and CDR2 FVKESK come from the germline V gene. CDR3 region: CASSPDRGRTEAFF. CDR3 nucleotides: TGTGCCAGCAGCCCTGACAGGGGGCGAACTGAAGCTTTCTTT.

This rearrangement joins TRBV19 to TRBJ1-4, with D unresolved. CDR3 length: 13 amino acids. V was pared by 6 bases and J by 4 bases, with 9 bases between. Germline-derived CDR1 and CDR2 are LNHDA and SQIVND (reference sequence). This CDR3 is CASSVGRNEKLFF. CDR3 DNA sequence: TGTGCCAGTAGCGTCGGTCGTAATGAAAAACTGTTTTTT.

The chain couples TRBV9 to TRBJ2-2, with 9 bases fitting TRBD1. Looked up from germline, CDR1 is SGDLS and CDR2 is YYNGEE. This CDR3 has 17 amino acids. Losses at the gene ends were 1 base for V and 7 bases for J; bases not matched to a gene: 11. This chain's CDR3 is CASSVSKGTGIIGELFF. The CDR3 DNA reads TGTGCCAGCAGCGTATCTAAGGGGACAGGGATCATCGGGGAGCTGTTTTTT. The whole variable domain, remainder taken from reference TRBV9 and TRBJ2-2, is DSGVTQTPKHLITATGQRVTLRCSPRSGDLSVYWYQQSLDQGLQFLIQYYNGEERAKGNILERFSAQQFPDLHSELNLSSLELGDSALYFCASSVSKGTGIIGELFFGEGSRLTVL.

The chain employs TRBV2 and TRBJ2-2; no clear D gene. V lost 6 bases and J lost 3, with 5 bases in between. This CDR3 has 12 residues. CDR1 and CDR2 from the germline V gene are SNHLY and FYNNEI. CDR3 residues: CASRRDTGELFF. The CDR3, as DNA: TGTGCCAGCAGAAGAGACACCGGGGAGCTGTTTTTT.

This clone was observed a handful of times. The J gene is TRBJ1-2, the V gene TRBV6-5; 7 positions agree with TRBD1. V shed 5 bases, J shed 6 bases, and the junction held 9 bases outside the gene matches. From germline, CDR1 is MNHEY and CDR2 SVGAGI. The CDR3 is 14 residues long. DNA for the CDR3: TGTGCCAGCAGTGGGCGGGACAGCAATAATGGCTACACCTTC. It is translated as CASSGRDSNNGYTF.

The chain recombines TRBV15 with TRBJ1-5, with 7 bases aligning to TRBD1. The germline V gene has CDR1 LNHNV and CDR2 YYDKDF (reference sequence). The CDR3 has 18 residues. Germline trimming cut 0 bases from V and 4 bases from J; bases unmatched to any gene: 12. The CDR3 DNA sequence: TGTGCCACCAGCAGAGATAGACAGGGTCTCTTTGGAAATCAGCCCCAGCATTTT. Translating it yields CATSRDRQGLFGNQPQHF. Using reference TRBV15 and TRBJ1-5 for the parts outside the CDR3, the full variable domain is DAMVIQNPRYQVTQFGKPVTLSCSQTLNHNVMYWYQQKSSQAPKLLFHYYDKDFNNEADTPDNFQSRRPNTSFCFLDIRSPGLGDTAMYLCATSRDRQGLFGNQPQHFGDGTRLSIL.

The J gene is TRBJ2-6, the V gene TRBV14; D is perhaps TRBD1 (5 bases). V lost 4 bases and J lost 4, with 23 bases in between. The CDR3 has 19 amino acids. CDR1 and CDR2 from the germline V gene are SGHDN and FVKESK. This CDR3 reads CASSPDIGQGATGANVLTF. The CDR3 nucleotides are TGTGCCAGCAGCCCAGACATTGGACAAGGGGCTACGGGGGCCAACGTCCTGACTTTC.

This clone showed up just once. The V call is TRBV5-6, the J call TRBJ1-2; 7 bases align to TRBD1. This CDR3 is 14 amino acids long. Germline CDR1 SGHDT, CDR2 YYEEEE. V lost 3 bases, J lost 4 bases, and 6 bases stayed unmatched. In DNA, the CDR3 is TGTGCCAGCAGCTCGGACAGGAGTATCTATGGCTACACCTTC. Translated, it gives CASSSDRSIYGYTF. Variable domain in full (rest from reference TRBV5-6 and TRBJ1-2): DAGVTQSPTHLIKTRGQQVTLRCSPKSGHDTVSWYQQALGQGPQFIFQYYEEEERQRGNFPDRFSGHQFPNYSSELNVNALLLGDSALYLCASSSDRSIYGYTFGSGTRLTVV.

V gene TRBV7-9 combines with J gene TRBJ1-2; TRBD1 matches at 7 bases. Germline CDR1 SEHNR, CDR2 FQNEAQ (reference sequence). CDR3 length equals 14 residues. Trimming took 7 bases from V and 2 from J; bases not matched to a gene: 7. CDR3 protein: CASISTGRNYGYTF. CDR3 DNA sequence: TGTGCCAGCATCTCGACAGGGAGGAACTATGGCTACACCTTC. Looking up the rest from reference TRBV7-9 and TRBJ1-2 gives the full variable domain: DTGVSQNPRHKITKRGQNVTFRCDPISEHNRLYWYRQTLGQGPEFLTYFQNEAQLEKSRLLSDRFSAERPKGSFSTLEIQRTEQGDSAMYLCASISTGRNYGYTFGSGTRLTVV.

This clone was seen ten or more times. The V and J genes are TRBV7-9 and TRBJ1-6, with 7 positions matching TRBD1. The CDR3 loop spans 16 amino acids. J gave up 9 bases and V 3 bases, and 11 bases lay outside the gene matches. The germline V gene has CDR1 SEHNR and CDR2 FQNEAQ (reference sequence). CDR3 nucleotide sequence: TGTGCCAGCAGCTTCCACTGGACAGGCCTAGCTTCACCCCTCCACTTT. It is translated as CASSFHWTGLASPLHF.

This clone was seen a few times. The V call is TRBV6-4, the J call TRBJ2-1, with a tentative D call TRBD1 (5 bases). CDR1 is MRHNA, CDR2 SNTAGT, per germline. CDR3 length: 15 amino acids. V lost 3 bases, J lost 6 bases, and 15 bases lay in between. The CDR3, as DNA: TGTGCCAGCAGTGAAGGCAGGGAATACTTCAATGAGCAGTTCTTC. This gives the protein CASSEGREYFNEQFF.

This clone was found a few times. This chain joins TRBV2 and TRBJ1-1; D is uncertain. The germline gives CDR1 SNHLY, CDR2 FYNNEI. The length of the CDR3 is 11 residues. V lost 7 bases and J lost 4, with 7 bases in between. The CDR3 DNA sequence: TGTGCCAGCACCCGTTTCACTGAAGCTTTCTTT. It codes for CASTRFTEAFF.

This clone appeared a few times. Written as DNA, the CDR3 is TGTGCCAGCAGTGAACAAGGGCGGGGGCCCTACGAGCAGTACTTC. Its protein product is CASSEQGRGPYEQYF. V and J are TRBV6-1 and TRBJ2-7; maybe TRBD2 (7 bases). Between the trimmed V and J ends, which lost 2 bases and 2 bases, there was a span of 13 bases. The germline gives CDR1 MNHNS, CDR2 SASEGT. The CDR3 consists of 15 residues.

The rearrangement uses TRBV6-5 and TRBJ2-1, with 10 bases lining up with TRBD1. Looked up from germline, CDR1 is MNHEY and CDR2 is SVGAGI. The V segment lost 6 bases and the J segment 7 bases; nucleotides outside the gene matches: 6. CDR3 length equals 14 residues. CDR3 protein: CASSPGQGRNEQFF. The DNA for the CDR3 is TGTGCCAGCAGCCCGGGACAGGGGCGGAATGAGCAGTTCTTC.

This sequence joins TRBV5-4 and TRBJ2-1, with 9 bases lining up with TRBD1. The CDR3 is 16 residues long. J was trimmed by 8 bases and V by 4 bases; bases with no gene match: 13. From germline, CDR1 is SGHNT and CDR2 YYREEE (reference sequence). CDR3 residues: CASSQIRDRAFDEQFF. CDR3 DNA sequence: TGTGCCAGCAGCCAAATCCGGGACAGGGCGTTTGATGAGCAGTTCTTC.

The chain recombines TRBV7-2 with TRBJ1-2; D perhaps matches TRBD1 (6 bases). This CDR3 contains 14 residues. V lost 4 bases and J lost 5, with 14 bases in between. CDR1 is SGHTA and CDR2 is FQGNSA in the germline V gene. This CDR3 reads CASSSQTGPYGYTF. The CDR3 DNA sequence: TGTGCCAGCAGCTCCCAGACAGGACCATATGGCTACACCTTC.

V usage is TRBV19 and J usage is TRBJ2-7; 8 nucleotides agree with TRBD1. The trim removed 5 bases at V and 3 bases at J, leaving 9 bases unmatched. The CDR3 is made up of 15 amino acids. Germline V gene lookup returns CDR1 LNHDA and CDR2 SQIVND (reference sequence). The CDR3 DNA follows: TGTGCCAGTAGTCCGGGGACAGGTGCGAGCTACGAGCAGTACGTC. It translates to CASSPGTGASYEQYV.

This clone has only a few counts. The gene calls are TRBV11-2 and TRBJ2-1, with 7 bases matching TRBD1. The germline CDR1 and CDR2 sequences are SGHAT and FQNNGV. V lost 4 bases, J lost 1 base, and 7 bases stayed unmatched. CDR3 size: 16 residues. CDR3 protein: CASSYRQGASYNEQFF. The CDR3 nucleotides read TGTGCCAGCAGCTACCGACAGGGCGCTTCCTACAATGAGCAGTTCTTC.

This clone came up many times. This sequence joins TRBV2 and TRBJ1-3; D gene ambiguous. Trimming removed 3 bases from V and 0 bases from J, with 12 bases in between. This CDR3 spans 16 amino acids. Germline CDR1 and CDR2: SNHLY and FYNNEI. CDR3: CASSDGSLGSGNTIYF. The CDR3, as DNA: TGTGCCAGCAGTGACGGGTCGCTGGGCTCTGGAAACACCATATATTTT.

The rearrangement links TRBV6-1 to TRBJ2-7, with 7 bases lining up with TRBD1. The V segment lost 6 bases and the J segment 6 bases; nucleotides outside the gene matches: 8. This CDR3 spans 13 amino acids. The germline gives CDR1 MNHNS, CDR2 SASEGT. CDR3 nucleotide sequence: TGTGCCAGCAGCGCCGGGACAGACCGCGAGCAGTACGTC. It is translated as CASSAGTDREQYV.